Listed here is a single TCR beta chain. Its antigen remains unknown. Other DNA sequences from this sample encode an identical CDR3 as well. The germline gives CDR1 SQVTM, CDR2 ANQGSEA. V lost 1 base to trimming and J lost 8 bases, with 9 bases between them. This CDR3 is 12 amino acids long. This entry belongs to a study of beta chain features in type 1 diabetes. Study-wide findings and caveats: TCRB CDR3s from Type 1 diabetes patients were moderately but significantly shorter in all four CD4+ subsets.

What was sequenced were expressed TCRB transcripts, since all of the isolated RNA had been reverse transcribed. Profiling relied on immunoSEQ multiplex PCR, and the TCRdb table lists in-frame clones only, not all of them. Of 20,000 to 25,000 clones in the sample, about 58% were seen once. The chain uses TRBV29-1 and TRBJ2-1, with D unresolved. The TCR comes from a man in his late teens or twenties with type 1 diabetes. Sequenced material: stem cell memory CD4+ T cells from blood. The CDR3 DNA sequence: TGCAGCGTTGAAGCGGTGGTGTATGAGCAGTTCTTC. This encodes CSVEAVVYEQFF.